This T cell receptor (beta chain) was identified in a study of T cell responses to AZD1222 COVID-19 vaccine. Trimming removed 7 bases from V and 6 bases from J, with 10 bases in between. The CDR3 has 13 amino acids. Germline values: CDR1 LNHDA, CDR2 SQIVND (reference sequence). Study results and limitations: Clonal diversity was possibly underestimated, and the donors were mostly white British, with more females.

It was second doses at about 4 or about 12 weeks that were pooled. TCRdb's copy holds only in-frame clones and misses some; the assay was immunoSEQ multiplex PCR. This table holds over 95,000 clones, 88% found once. A remark on this clone: Its target is unknown.

This specimen was peripheral blood, taken 28 days after the second AZD1222 dose. This chain joins TRBV19 and TRBJ1-6, with D perhaps matching TRBD1 (5 bases). This receptor was obtained from an adult who received the AZD1222 COVID-19 vaccine. CDR3 amino acids: CASNWDLNSPLHF. The CDR3 bases are TGTGCCAGTAATTGGGACCTTAATTCACCCCTCCACTTT.